The source of this T cell receptor beta chain is a study of T cell responses to AZD1222 COVID-19 vaccine. Germline assignment: CDR1 LGHDT and CDR2 YNNKEL (reference sequence). The CDR3 length is 15 residues. Unmatched junction bases numbered 9, after V lost 5 bases and J lost 5 bases. Method: immunoSEQ multiplex PCR; TCRdb's copy keeps in-frame clones and lacks some. The table lists 4,000 to 5,000 clones, about 89% of them singletons. General study points: It should be noted that donors were predominantly white British and more often female, and clonal diversity was possibly underestimated. Spike-specific TCR breadth and depth rose after two AZD1222 doses.

In the case of this clone: Its antigen is unknown.

The clonotype comes from an adult who received the AZD1222 COVID-19 vaccine. Here the sequenced sample was peripheral blood, taken 28 days after the second AZD1222 dose. The chain joins TRBV3-1 (or the pseudogene TRBV3-2) to TRBJ2-1; the match to TRBD2 covers 7 bases. Written as DNA, the CDR3 is TGTGCCAGCAGCGCGAGCGGGGCTTTCGACAATGAGCAGTTCTTC. Translated: CASSASGAFDNEQFF.